This T cell receptor beta chain was sequenced during a study of STAT5B mutations in CD4+ large granular lymphocyte leukemia. Overall study: Among healthy donors, a particular HLA allele went with more CDR3 'QG' motifs. Overall study results and limits: TRBV06-family usage was enriched in top patient clones (8/27) versus controls (2/35). 25% of private leukemic clonotypes occurred rarely in other patients' non-leukemic repertoires.

The repertoire was sequenced with immunoSEQ multiplex PCR; TCRdb's copy has only in-frame clones and lacks some. The table has about 34,000 clones, around 74% seen once. The CDR3 is 12 residues long. V shed 5 bases and J shed 1 base, with 5 bases lying between them. The germline V gene has CDR1 SEHNR and CDR2 FQNEAQ (reference sequence). Regarding this clone: The antigen remains undetermined.

This TCR derives from a human donor in good health. The gene calls are TRBV7-9 and TRBJ1-1; D might be TRBD1 (5 bases). The sample consisted of CD4+ T cells from blood buffy coats. The CDR3 DNA sequence: TGTGCCAGCAGCGGGGGGAACACTGAAGCTTTCTTT. Protein sequence: CASSGGNTEAFF.